The 21 T cell receptor beta chains below all came from one sample that was sequenced in a study of cytomegalovirus exposure and HLA in healthy donors. The PCR made use of 60 Vbeta and 13 Jbeta primers. Produced via immunoSEQ multiplex PCR; TCRdb's table is partial and in-frame only. The top ten clones hold 0.69% of a sample with under 200,000 clones, 79% of them seen once. Sample: PBMCs. The source is a woman in her thirties or forties in good health and CMV-seronegative.

The chain links TRBV12-5 to TRBJ1-1; no clear D gene. This CDR3 region has 16 residues. Germline V gene sequence: CDR1 LGHNT, CDR2 FRNRAP. V was trimmed by 2 bases and J by 3 bases, leaving 16 bases between them. The CDR3 DNA reads as TGTGCTAGTGGTTTGCACCCCCCCACCGGGGACACTGAAGCTTTCTTT. This codes for CASGLHPPTGDTEAFF.

The V gene is TRBV9, the J gene TRBJ2-3; D uncertain. CDR3 length equals 12 residues. CDR1 is SGDLS and CDR2 is YYNGEE in the germline V gene. The germline V and J ends were trimmed by 0 bases and 6 bases, with 5 bases remaining between them. The CDR3 spells CASSVDSDTQYF. The CDR3 region has the DNA TGTGCCAGCAGCGTAGATTCGGATACGCAGTATTTT. Using reference TRBV9 and TRBJ2-3 for the parts outside the CDR3, the full variable domain is DSGVTQTPKHLITATGQRVTLRCSPRSGDLSVYWYQQSLDQGLQFLIQYYNGEERAKGNILERFSAQQFPDLHSELNLSSLELGDSALYFCASSVDSDTQYFGPGTRLTVL.

The V call is TRBV6-5, the J call TRBJ1-4; a possible D gene is TRBD1 (6 bases). Germline loops: CDR1 MNHEY, CDR2 SVGAGI. The CDR3 totals 13 residues. Trimming took 8 bases from V and 7 from J, leaving 14 bases between them. This chain's CDR3 is CASQKGGIEKLFF. CDR3 in DNA: TGTGCCAGCCAAAAGGGGGGGATTGAAAAACTGTTTTTT.

The rearrangement links TRBV7-3 to TRBJ2-7, with D possibly being TRBD2 (5 bases). CDR1 is SGHTA and CDR2 is FQGTGA in the germline V gene. The CDR3 runs to 14 residues. Trimming shortened V by 0 bases and J by 4 bases, and 10 bases separated the two germline ends. Written as DNA, the CDR3 is TGTGCCAGCAGCTTAACGCCTAGCTCTTACGAGCAGTACTTC. Protein: CASSLTPSSYEQYF.

The table lists this clone with a few counts. The sample holds other DNA sequences that translate to the same CDR3. V usage is TRBV7-2 and J usage is TRBJ2-7; 13 bases are a match to TRBD2. Germline trimming cut 5 bases from V and 2 bases from J; bases unmatched to any gene: 3. Germline CDR1 and CDR2: SGHTA and FQGNSA. This CDR3 has 15 amino acids. The CDR3 DNA follows: TGTGCCAGCAGCCTCGGACTAGCGGGAGCCTACGAGCAGTACTTC. Translated, it gives CASSLGLAGAYEQYF.

The rearrangement uses TRBV7-3 and TRBJ2-2; 7 nucleotides line up with TRBD1. The CDR3 spans 14 residues. The germline CDR1 and CDR2 sequences are SGHTA and FQGTGA. The junction had 6 bases not matched to a gene; V was cut back by 5 bases and J by 6 bases. The CDR3 reads CASSADRWPGELFF. Written as DNA, the CDR3 is TGTGCCAGCAGCGCGGACAGGTGGCCCGGGGAGCTGTTTTTT.

The chain carries TRBV6-4 and TRBJ2-3; D may be TRBD2 (6 bases). There are 15 residues in the CDR3. Deletions cut 5 bases from V and 0 bases from J, with 12 bases between. CDR1 is MRHNA, CDR2 SNTAGT, per germline. CDR3 sequence reads: CASSLRSGSTDTQYF. CDR3 bases: TGTGCCAGCAGTTTGAGAAGCGGGAGCACAGATACGCAGTATTTT.

The chain couples TRBV7-9 to TRBJ1-4; a possible D gene is TRBD1 (5 bases). The CDR3 contains 16 residues. The V gene's germline CDR1 is SEHNR and CDR2 FQNEAQ (reference sequence). V was shortened by 0 bases and J by 5 bases, with 13 bases between the two germline ends. In nucleotides, the CDR3 is TGTGCCAGCAGCTTAGCGGCAACAGGATTAAATGAAAAACTGTTTTTT. Its translation: CASSLAATGLNEKLFF.

This clone was counted between two and nine times. The CDR3 region has the DNA TGTGCCAGCAGCTTGGACAGTTACACTGAAGCTTTCTTT. It codes for CASSLDSYTEAFF. This chain joins TRBV5-4 and TRBJ1-1; no clear D. Trimming took off 0 bases at V and 3 bases at J, with 6 bases between the two ends. Germline values: CDR1 SGHNT, CDR2 YYREEE (reference sequence). The CDR3 has 13 residues.

The V and J genes are TRBV28 and TRBJ1-2; weak D call: TRBD1 (5 bases). CDR1 is MDHEN, CDR2 SYDVKM, per germline. The V gene lost 2 bases and the J gene lost 4 bases, with 11 bases spanning the gap. This CDR3 is built from 14 residues. The CDR3 region has the DNA TGTGCCAGCAGTTTAACGGGGGTAGGCTATGGCTACACCTTC. It is translated as CASSLTGVGYGYTF.

The chain joins TRBV11-2 to TRBJ2-2, with 9 bases aligning to TRBD1. The ends lost 1 base at V and 4 bases at J; junction bases unmatched: 1. Germline CDR1 reads SGHAT; CDR2 reads FQNNGV. The CDR3 length is 15 residues. This CDR3 reads CASSLVGQGTGELFF. The CDR3 DNA sequence: TGTGCCAGCAGCTTAGTGGGACAGGGCACCGGGGAGCTGTTTTTT.

The genes are TRBV18 and TRBJ1-1; 7 bases are shared with TRBD1. V was clipped by 8 bases and J by 1 base; unmatched bases: 7. This CDR3 comprises 14 residues. Germline V lookup: CDR1 KGHSH, CDR2 LQKENI. CDR3 nucleotide sequence: TGTGCCAGCATCAAGGGGGCATGGAACACTGAAGCTTTCTTT. Translation: CASIKGAWNTEAFF.

The rearrangement uses TRBV4-3 and TRBJ2-7; 10 nucleotides match TRBD1. The CDR3 loop spans 15 amino acids. Germline loops: CDR1 LGHNA, CDR2 YSLEER. V lost 2 bases to trimming and J lost 5 bases; unmatched junction nucleotides: 6. In DNA form, the CDR3 reads TGCGCCAGCAGCCAAACCGGGACAGGGGTAGACGAGCAGTACTTC. Residues: CASSQTGTGVDEQYF.

In this sample, this clone turned up many times. The chain carries TRBV5-1 and TRBJ2-1, with TRBD2 as a possible D gene (6 bases). The germline V and J ends were trimmed by 4 bases and 8 bases, with 19 bases remaining between them. CDR1 is SGHRS and CDR2 is YFSETQ in the germline V gene. The CDR3 loop spans 15 amino acids. CDR3 residues: CASSPSAGKGYEQFF. Here the CDR3 DNA reads TGCGCCAGCAGCCCAAGCGCGGGAAAGGGGTATGAGCAGTTCTTC.

V gene TRBV21-1 combines with J gene TRBJ1-5; the DNA was not compared with TRBD1, the D call given in the table. TRBV21-1 is an annotated pseudogene. The length of the CDR3 is 17 residues. CDR3 protein: CASRRPGGGLFNQPQHF. In nucleotides, the CDR3 is TGTGCCAGCAGACGCCCAGGGGGCGGTCTTTTCAATCAGCCCCAGCATTTT.

The chain combines TRBV7-9 with TRBJ1-1, with D uncertain. V dropped 1 base and J dropped 11 bases, with 14 bases sitting between them. The CDR3 loop spans 13 amino acids. Germline CDR1 and CDR2: SEHNR and FQNEAQ (reference sequence). This CDR3 is CASSLGPDLEAFF. The DNA of the CDR3 is TGTGCCAGCAGCTTAGGTCCAGACCTGGAGGCTTTCTTT.

The chain is built from TRBV7-9 and TRBJ1-2; TRBD1 might be the D (5 bases). The V gene lost 3 bases and the J gene lost 3 bases, with 8 bases spanning the gap. Per germline, CDR1 SEHNR and CDR2 FQNEAQ (reference sequence). The CDR3 is 13 residues long. The CDR3 loop reads CASSFGGDYGYTF. CDR3 DNA sequence: TGTGCCAGCAGCTTTGGAGGGGACTATGGCTACACCTTC.

This clone was seen a few times. The rearrangement uses TRBV10-3 and TRBJ1-1, with a possible D match to TRBD1 (5 bases). Per germline, CDR1 ENHRY and CDR2 SYGVKD. This CDR3 region has 16 residues. V was cut by 6 bases and J by 2 bases, with 19 bases left in between. Written as DNA, the CDR3 is TGTGCCATCAGCTTAGGACACCATACGGCCAACACTGAAGCTTTCTTT. It translates to CAISLGHHTANTEAFF.

This clone was counted between two and nine times. The chain recombines TRBV19 with TRBJ1-6, with D possibly matching TRBD1 (6 bases). Germline values: CDR1 LNHDA, CDR2 SQIVND (reference sequence). This CDR3 region has 16 residues. V dropped 5 bases and J dropped 9 bases, with 20 bases sitting between them. CDR3 nucleotide sequence: TGTGCCAGTAGTGAATCGCCAGGGGATCGAAGTTCACCCCTCCACTTT. Translating gives CASSESPGDRSSPLHF.

V is TRBV6-1 and J is TRBJ2-7, with TRBD1 matching 8 bases. The CDR3 is made up of 15 amino acids. Germline V CDR1 and CDR2: MNHNS, SASEGT. The ends lost 1 base at V and 4 bases at J; junction bases unmatched: 6. CDR3 sequence reads: CASSEGTGRSYEQYF. The CDR3 nucleotides are TGTGCCAGCAGTGAAGGGACAGGGAGAAGTTACGAGCAGTACTTC.

The chain uses TRBV28 and TRBJ1-3; maybe TRBD1 (5 bases). Germline assignment: CDR1 MDHEN and CDR2 SYDVKM. There are 14 residues in the CDR3. V lost 8 bases and J 4 bases, leaving 15 bases between the germline ends. Written as DNA, the CDR3 is TGTGCCAGCCGCCGGCAGGGAAAAGGAAACACCATATATTTT. The encoded protein is CASRRQGKGNTIYF.